The 32 T cell receptor beta chains in this list originate from one sample, sequenced in a study of CD8+ T cells in alopecia areata. The sequencing template was cDNA reverse transcribed from extracted RNA. The protocol was immunoSEQ multiplex PCR, while the TCRdb copy is restricted to in-frame clones and leaves out a portion. The data contain 100,000 to 150,000 clones, about 51% of them singletons. Sequenced material: NKG2D-low CD8+ T cells sorted from blood. The receptor set was obtained from a human donor with alopecia areata.

The chain recombines TRBV27 with TRBJ2-7, with D perhaps matching TRBD2 (7 bases). The CDR3 consists of 14 residues. Germline lookup yields CDR1 MNHEY and CDR2 SMNVEV (reference sequence). V was shortened by 7 bases and J by 5 bases, with 18 bases between the two germline ends. The DNA for the CDR3 is TGTGCCAGCACCCCCGCGAGGGGGGGGAACGAGCAGTACTTC. It yields the protein CASTPARGGNEQYF.

The V gene is TRBV20-1, the J gene TRBJ2-1, with TRBD1 as a possible D gene (6 bases). V was trimmed by 6 bases and J by 9 bases, leaving 12 bases between them. The V gene's germline CDR1 is DFQATT and CDR2 SNEGSKA (reference sequence). CDR3 length equals 11 residues. DNA for the CDR3: TGCAGTGCAAGACAGGTCAGTGAGCAGTTCTTC. The encoded protein is CSARQVSEQFF.

This clone was recorded a few times. The rearrangement uses TRBV14 and TRBJ2-3, with D unresolved. Trimming stripped 4 bases from V and 2 bases from J, with 4 bases between. Germline lookup yields CDR1 SGHDN and CDR2 FVKESK. The CDR3 runs 12 residues. The CDR3 nucleotides read TGTGCCAGCAGCCTCCTCACAGATACGCAGTATTTT. Amino acid sequence: CASSLLTDTQYF.

This clone was counted between two and nine times. The same CDR3 arises from other DNA sequences in this sample as well. The rearrangement uses TRBV19 and TRBJ2-7; tentatively, D is TRBD1 (5 bases). The V gene lost 2 bases and the J gene lost 1 base, with 9 bases spanning the gap. The CDR3 consists of 14 residues. Germline loops: CDR1 LNHDA, CDR2 SQIVND (reference sequence). The CDR3 sequence is CASSISDSSYEQYF. Written as DNA, the CDR3 is TGTGCCAGTAGTATAAGTGACAGTTCCTACGAGCAGTACTTC.

J is TRBJ1-1 and V is TRBV29-1, with TRBD1 matching over 7 bases. J lost 0 bases, V lost 8 bases, and 6 bases had no gene match. Germline loops: CDR1 SQVTM, CDR2 ANQGSEA. The CDR3 has 13 residues. The CDR3 here is CSWGDSVNTEAFF. CDR3 coding DNA: TGCAGCTGGGGGGACAGTGTGAACACTGAAGCTTTCTTT. Full variable domain (missing parts from reference TRBV29-1 and TRBJ1-1): SAVISQKPSRDICQRGTSLTIQCQVDSQVTMMFWYRQQPGQSLTLIATANQGSEATYESGFVIDKFPISRPNLTFSTLTVSNMSPEDSSIYLCSWGDSVNTEAFFGQGTRLTVV.

CDR3 region: CSVEDRDTTSNEQFF. DNA for the CDR3: TGCAGCGTTGAAGACCGGGACACAACCTCCAATGAGCAGTTCTTC. The chain is built from TRBV29-1 and TRBJ2-1, with D possibly TRBD1 on 6 matching bases. Between the trimmed V and J ends, which lost 0 bases and 6 bases, there was a span of 15 bases. Germline CDR1 is SQVTM and CDR2 is ANQGSEA. This CDR3 is 15 amino acids long.

The J gene is TRBJ2-2, the V gene TRBV30, with a weak D call TRBD2 (5 bases). V dropped 0 bases and J dropped 6 bases, with 8 bases sitting between them. The CDR3 has 13 residues. CDR1 and CDR2 from the germline V gene are GTSNPN and SVGIG (reference sequence). CDR3 sequence reads: CAWSVTGAGELFF. The CDR3 bases are TGTGCCTGGAGTGTTACCGGGGCCGGGGAGCTGTTTTTT.

This sequence joins TRBV4-1 and TRBJ2-1, with no clear D. This CDR3 is built from 12 residues. Trimming stripped 2 bases from V and 7 bases from J, with 6 bases between. Per the germline V gene, CDR1 is MGHRA and CDR2 is YSYEKL. Written as DNA, the CDR3 is TGCGCCAGCAGCCAAACCGGGAATGAGCAGTTCTTC. Protein sequence: CASSQTGNEQFF.

This chain connects TRBV5-1 to TRBJ1-1; tentatively, D is TRBD1 (5 bases). Germline V gene sequence: CDR1 SGHRS, CDR2 YFSETQ. There are 15 residues in the CDR3. V was clipped by 2 bases and J by 1 base, with 12 bases between them. Written as DNA, the CDR3 is TGCGCCAGCAGCTTTTCCGGGACGGAGAACACTGAAGCTTTCTTT. This translates into CASSFSGTENTEAFF.

This clone was picked up one time. The chain combines TRBV29-1 with TRBJ1-3, with D possibly being TRBD1 (5 bases). Trimming shortened V by 6 bases and J by 0 bases, and 15 bases separated the two germline ends. The CDR3 covers 15 residues. From germline, CDR1 is SQVTM and CDR2 ANQGSEA. The CDR3 loop is CSVATGTHSGNTIYF. CDR3 sequence (DNA): TGCAGCGTCGCCACCGGGACCCACTCTGGAAACACCATATATTTT.

CDR3: CATSIGGTYNEQFF. The CDR3 DNA sequence: TGTGCCACCAGCATCGGTGGGACCTACAATGAGCAGTTCTTC. The chain joins TRBV15 to TRBJ2-1; D is uncertain. The CDR3 length is 14 residues. From germline, CDR1 is LNHNV and CDR2 YYDKDF (reference sequence). V lost 4 bases to trimming and J lost 2 bases, with 9 bases between them.

This chain uses TRBV7-9 with TRBJ1-2; no clear D gene. V gave up 2 bases and J gave up 5 bases, with 9 bases separating them. CDR1 and CDR2 (germline): SEHNR, FQNEAQ (reference sequence). CDR3 length: 13 amino acids. In DNA, the CDR3 is TGTGCCAGCAGCTTAAAACCCTCTTATGGCTACACCTTC. Translation: CASSLKPSYGYTF.

V and J are TRBV29-1 and TRBJ2-7; 9 bases are shared with TRBD1. Per germline, CDR1 SQVTM and CDR2 ANQGSEA. Losses at the gene ends were 7 bases for V and 2 bases for J; bases not matched to a gene: 6. The CDR3 has 13 amino acids. As DNA, the CDR3 is TGCAGCGCCCGGGACAGGGTTACCTACGAGCAGTACTTC. Protein product: CSARDRVTYEQYF.

The J gene is TRBJ2-7, the V gene TRBV29-1; D call uncertain. V shed 4 bases and J shed 4 bases, with 14 bases lying between them. The germline V gene encodes CDR1 SQVTM and CDR2 ANQGSEA. The CDR3 has 13 amino acids. The CDR3 sequence: CSVATPEKYEQYF. As DNA, the CDR3 is TGCAGCGTTGCTACACCAGAAAAATACGAGCAGTACTTC.

This clone came up a few times. J is TRBJ2-3 and V is TRBV29-1, with a weak D call TRBD2 (6 bases). V was clipped by 1 base and J by 3 bases, with 17 bases between them. The CDR3 spans 16 residues. In germline, CDR1 is SQVTM, CDR2 ANQGSEA. The CDR3 loop reads CSVEGREPAGTDTQYF. The CDR3 bases are TGCAGCGTTGAAGGGAGGGAACCTGCCGGGACAGATACGCAGTATTTT.

This clone was seen more than once but under ten times. The chain uses TRBV15 and TRBJ2-2, with 7 bases that match TRBD1. The CDR3 runs 15 residues. Germline V gives CDR1 LNHNV, CDR2 YYDKDF (reference sequence). J lost 6 bases, V lost 0 bases, and 4 bases had no gene match. As DNA, the CDR3 is TGTGCCACCAGCAGAGAAACTACAGGGGCCGGGGAGCTGTTTTTT. This encodes CATSRETTGAGELFF. The entire variable domain, with the rest obtained from reference TRBV15 and TRBJ2-2, is as follows: DAMVIQNPRYQVTQFGKPVTLSCSQTLNHNVMYWYQQKSSQAPKLLFHYYDKDFNNEADTPDNFQSRRPNTSFCFLDIRSPGLGDTAMYLCATSRETTGAGELFFGEGSRLTVL.

This clone occurred once. The CDR3 DNA reads TGTGCCAGCAGCTTAGTGGCTGACGTGGATGAGCAGTTCTTC. Amino acid sequence: CASSLVADVDEQFF. J is TRBJ2-1 and V is TRBV11-2; D remains unclear. This CDR3 is 14 amino acids long. Deletions cut 1 base from V and 8 bases from J, with 12 bases between. Germline CDR1 SGHAT, CDR2 FQNNGV.

This clone has only a few counts. The same CDR3 is also encoded by other DNA sequences in this sample. The chain couples TRBV29-1 to TRBJ2-1; tentative D call: TRBD2 (5 bases). Trimming removed 7 bases at V and 8 bases at J, with 18 bases between. This CDR3 region has 13 residues. The germline CDR1 and CDR2 sequences are SQVTM and ANQGSEA. The DNA for the CDR3 is TGCAGCGCCTGGACTGCCCTTGCCGATGAGCAGTTCTTC. This encodes CSAWTALADEQFF.

This clone was seen just once. This chain uses TRBV30 with TRBJ2-1; 10 nucleotides align to TRBD2. Trimming cost V 0 bases and J 9 bases; bases outside gene matches: 8. The V gene's germline CDR1 is GTSNPN and CDR2 SVGIG (reference sequence). CDR3 length equals 15 residues. The CDR3 sequence is CAWSVAAGGQSEQFF. CDR3 bases: TGTGCCTGGAGTGTAGCAGCGGGGGGGCAGAGTGAGCAGTTCTTC.

A remark on this clone: Other nucleotide sequences in the sample specify the same CDR3. V and J are TRBV29-1 and TRBJ2-3; D is perhaps TRBD1 (7 bases). The V and J ends lost 3 bases and 0 bases respectively, with 13 bases between them. The CDR3 consists of 15 residues. CDR1 is SQVTM, CDR2 ANQGSEA, per germline. CDR3 sequence reads: CSVESTGTSTDTQYF. The CDR3 DNA sequence: TGCAGCGTTGAGTCGACAGGGACTAGCACAGATACGCAGTATTTT.

This chain connects TRBV6-5 to TRBJ2-6; D is ambiguous. The CDR3 sequence is 16 residues long. With 0 bases removed from V and 0 bases from J, the gap between germline ends came to 6 bases. Germline assignment: CDR1 MNHEY and CDR2 SVGAGI. As DNA, the CDR3 is TGTGCCAGCAGTTACTCTTTGAGCTCTGGGGCCAACGTCCTGACTTTC. Amino acids: CASSYSLSSGANVLTF.

Worth noting for this clone: Relative to the germline gene, one junction end is altered; a read error may explain this. The J gene is TRBJ2-1, the V gene TRBV7-6; 13 bases align to TRBD2. The CDR3 is 14 residues long. Germline assignment: CDR1 SGHVS and CDR2 FNYEAQ. CDR3 DNA: TGTGCCAGCAGCTTAGAATCGGGACTAGCGGGATTCGTCTTC. Protein sequence: CASSLESGLAGFVF.

The J gene is TRBJ1-1, the V gene TRBV29-1, with a tentative D call TRBD1 (5 bases). The V gene's germline CDR1 is SQVTM and CDR2 ANQGSEA. This CDR3 has 13 residues. Trimming took off 3 bases at V and 1 base at J, with 9 bases between the two ends. As DNA, the CDR3 is TGCAGCGTTGATGGACACACGAACACTGAAGCTTTCTTT. Translated, it gives CSVDGHTNTEAFF.

This clone was detected only a few times. The rearrangement uses TRBV29-1 and TRBJ2-5; D is uncertain. Trimming took off 3 bases at V and 1 base at J, with 9 bases between the two ends. CDR1 and CDR2 (germline): SQVTM, ANQGSEA. The CDR3 totals 13 residues. In DNA, the CDR3 is TGCAGCGTTGAGCGGCCGATCCAAGAGACCCAGTACTTC. It codes for CSVERPIQETQYF.

The rearrangement uses TRBV5-1 and TRBJ2-1; 8 positions agree with TRBD1. Per the germline V gene, CDR1 is SGHRS and CDR2 is YFSETQ. V lost 0 bases to trimming and J lost 2 bases; unmatched junction nucleotides: 7. CDR3 length: 17 amino acids. CDR3 coding DNA: TGCGCCAGCAGCTTGGCCCCCGGGACAGGCCCCTACAATGAGCAGTTCTTC. This translates into CASSLAPGTGPYNEQFF. Together with reference TRBV5-1 and TRBJ2-1, the CDR3 gives the full variable domain: KAGVTQTPRYLIKTRGQQVTLSCSPISGHRSVSWYQQTPGQGLQFLFEYFSETQRNKGNFPGRFSGRQFSNSRSEMNVSTLELGDSALYLCASSLAPGTGPYNEQFFGPGTRLTVL.

V usage is TRBV27 and J usage is TRBJ1-1; D possibly corresponds to TRBD1 (5 bases). CDR1 and CDR2 from the germline V gene are MNHEY and SMNVEV (reference sequence). Trimming stripped 3 bases from V and 3 bases from J, with 11 bases between. This CDR3 spans 14 amino acids. The CDR3 here is CASSFGGSYTEAFF. In DNA form, the CDR3 reads TGTGCCAGCAGTTTTGGGGGATCTTACACTGAAGCTTTCTTT.

This clone turned up a few times. The V call is TRBV27, the J call TRBJ2-2, with unresolved D. The CDR3 runs to 14 residues. V was shortened by 5 bases and J by 1 base, with 8 bases between the two germline ends. Germline CDR1 is MNHEY and CDR2 is SMNVEV (reference sequence). The CDR3 loop reads CASSTDGNTGELFF. The CDR3 DNA sequence: TGTGCCAGCAGTACCGACGGGAACACCGGGGAGCTGTTTTTT.

A note on this clone: Other DNA sequences within the sample encode an identical CDR3. V is TRBV20-1 and J is TRBJ2-3, with D perhaps matching TRBD1 or TRBD2 (5 bases each). This CDR3 contains 11 residues. Germline values: CDR1 DFQATT, CDR2 SNEGSKA (reference sequence). The CDR3 bases are TGCAGCGTGGGGGGCACAGATACGCAGTATTTT. Its protein product is CSVGGTDTQYF.

The chain couples TRBV29-1 to TRBJ2-7, with a possible D match to TRBD2 (5 bases). Germline V gene sequence: CDR1 SQVTM, CDR2 ANQGSEA. Between the trimmed V and J ends, which lost 0 bases and 7 bases, there was a span of 10 bases. The CDR3 spans 12 residues. The DNA of the CDR3 is TGCAGCGTTGAAGATGAGCGGTGGGAGCAGTACTTC. It translates to CSVEDERWEQYF.

CDR3 protein: CASLIRGNEQFF. In DNA, the CDR3 is TGTGCCAGCTTAATCCGGGGTAATGAGCAGTTCTTC. This rearrangement joins TRBV2 to TRBJ2-1; the D gene is possibly TRBD2 (5 bases). The length of the CDR3 is 12 residues. Germline CDR1 and CDR2: SNHLY and FYNNEI. The V and J ends lost 8 bases and 7 bases respectively, with 12 bases between them.

The V call is TRBV4-3, the J call TRBJ1-2, with a weak D call TRBD1 (6 bases). The CDR3 runs to 15 residues. The germline V gene encodes CDR1 LGHNA and CDR2 YSLEER. Trimming left V 1 base short and J 4 bases short, with 13 bases between. The CDR3 nucleotides are TGCGCCAGCAGCCAAGGTTTTGGACAGACCTATGGCTACACCTTC. It encodes CASSQGFGQTYGYTF.

The chain carries TRBV14 and TRBJ2-7; D gene ambiguous. Looked up from germline, CDR1 is SGHDN and CDR2 is FVKESK. CDR3 length: 13 amino acids. V was clipped by 1 base and J by 0 bases, with 4 bases between them. The CDR3 is CASSQVPSYEQYF. The CDR3 coding sequence is TGTGCCAGCAGCCAAGTACCCTCCTACGAGCAGTACTTC.